These 3 T cell receptor beta chains were sequenced from one sample in a study of blood T cells in healthy people across ages. Then a second PCR, running about 6 to 12 cycles, was carried out with a sample-barcoded 5' primer and a J-beta primer mix. MiXCR, applied by TCRdb to the 5' RACE reads, yields one record per CDR3 protein. The profile covers 790,000 or so distinct CDR3 sequences, with 56% appearing a single time and under 30% taken by the ten largest. Sequencing was done on a sample of blood. Receptors originate from a man aged 35-49 years in good health.

The chain links TRBV6-6 to TRBJ2-4, with 8 bases aligning to TRBD1. The tail of the sequence fits TRBJ2-7 better, so the J call may be wrong. The germline V gene has CDR1 MNHNY and CDR2 SVGAGI (reference sequence). This CDR3 contains 15 residues. The CDR3 nucleotides read TGTGCCAGCAATGCACGGGGACAGGATCTCTACGAGCAGTACTTC. Residues: CASNARGQDLYEQYF.

This chain uses TRBV6-5 with TRBJ2-3, with TRBD2 matching 9 bases. There are 13 residues in the CDR3. The V gene's germline CDR1 is MNHEY and CDR2 SVGAGI. V trimming: 8 bases; J trimming: 6 bases; junction bases outside the gene matches: 6. The CDR3 reads CASQRGEADTQYF. The CDR3 DNA sequence: TGTGCCAGCCAGCGGGGGGAGGCGGATACGCAGTATTTT.

This clonotype occurred a few times. The V and J genes are TRBV3-1 and TRBJ2-1; 16 nucleotides match TRBD2. The CDR3 spans 18 residues. The junction had 10 bases not matched to a gene; V was cut back by 3 bases and J by 8 bases. The germline gives CDR1 LGHDT, CDR2 YNNKEL (reference sequence). CDR3 sequence (DNA): TGTGCCAGCAGCCACGGGACTAGCGGGGGGGCTCCCGGGGATGAGCAGTTCTTC. Translating it yields CASSHGTSGGAPGDEQFF.